Given below is one TCR beta chain in context. This clonotype was picked up one time. Its antigen is still unknown. No base quality information exists; no much larger clone differs at one position. Support from one read is weak. This sample was included in a study of post-analysis software for immune sequencing data (dated by TCRdb to 2014 to 2015). For the study in its entirety: Recorded disease courses included relapsing-remitting, secondary progressive and progressive-relapsing multiple sclerosis, with some patients lacking subtype annotation. The patient repertoires were set against ten to eleven previously published healthy control repertoires from donors whose ages ranged from roughly 6 to 26 years. A subset of samples was prepared in parallel using single-end sample barcoding, then pooled and co-amplified after Illumina adapter ligation.

The CDR3 goes from the cysteine to the phenylalanine over 10 residues. CDR3 DNA is the only sequence kept; it has 30 bases, read in frame from the first base. V lost 6 bases and J lost 10 bases; the stretch between them is 12 bases long. In the germline V gene (reference sequence), CDR1 corresponds to DFQATT and CDR2 to SNEGSKA. The paper as a whole reports these results and caveats: Normalized Chao1 diversity was significantly lower in multiple sclerosis patients than controls, suggesting substantial peripheral T-cell clonal expansion. The control group was slightly older than the multiple sclerosis patient group. Direct clustering with F measure showed strong co-clustering of samples prepared in the same batch, prompting a batch-effect correction. Patients showed significantly higher frequencies than controls for five TRBV segments, among them TRBV5-6, TRBV5-1 and TRBV20-1.

Library creation used PCR. The sequencer listed for this sample is Illumina HiSeq 2500. To reduce PCR and sequencing biases, unique molecular identifiers were built into the TCR beta cDNA libraries. Approximately 500,000 cDNA molecules were obtained per 1 to 10 million input T cells, so each molecule approximated one T cell. The patient libraries were prepared and sequenced with the same protocol used for the earlier healthy control dataset. Samples belonging to the same batch were prepared together, multiplexed and sequenced on a shared HiSeq lane. The source study handled its data this way. MIGEC handled the raw barcoded reads, throwing out single-read molecular identifier groups before consensus assembly and CDR3 extraction. VDJtools was used for post-analysis of the clonotype tables, and diversity was normalized by down-sampling every dataset to the size of the smallest sample. Repertoire overlap clustering matched CDR3 amino acid but not nucleotide sequences to correct batch-related cross-sample contamination. TCRdb reprocessing: public reads trimmed at Q25 with fastp, clones called with MiXCR, in-frame beta chains kept. Each CDR3 protein gets just one entry, which takes the most common genes and DNA from the rows behind it. TCRdb's processing, not the authors', yielded these V and J calls. In all, the sample holds about 170,000 distinct CDR3 sequences, and roughly 31% of those were seen once. Approximately 1.6% of the sample belongs to the ten largest clones.

To demonstrate the VDJtools post-analysis software, TCR beta repertoires were profiled from the peripheral blood of about 13 young patients with multiple sclerosis. The multiple sclerosis patients were children and adolescents ranging in age from 6 to 15 years. Here the chain combines TRBV20-1 and TRBJ1-1; too little of a D gene remains to name it. Sequencing was carried out using blood. This clonotype was sampled from a girl aged 10 to 17 with multiple sclerosis. The CDR3 loop reads CSASLGGAFF. The DNA reads as follows: TGCAGTGCCAGCCTGGGTGGAGCTTTCTTT.